This T cell receptor beta chain was identified during a study of Ad26.COV2.S vaccination and SARS-CoV-2 variants. Generated by immunoSEQ multiplex PCR, the TCRdb table keeps only in-frame clones and is missing some. Of over 200,000 clones in the sample, 85% to 90% are singletons; the top ten hold approximately 11%. Treatment of the sample: some 20 received Ad26.COV2.S at low or high dose, single or two shots; about 5 received placebo; per-sample allocation not given. Sampling occurred on day 63 after the first vaccine or placebo injection. The shot given was an Ad26 vector that makes Wuhan-strain SARS-CoV-2 spike. The CDR3 loop spans 17 amino acids. The V end lost 4 bases, the J end lost 6 bases, and 25 bases lay between the germline ends. Germline values: CDR1 SGHDN, CDR2 FVKESK.

The receptor was isolated from a person aged 18-65 years who received the Ad26.COV2.S COVID-19 vaccine or a placebo. This chain joins TRBV14 and TRBJ2-7, with D possibly TRBD2 on 6 matching bases. The source material was peripheral blood, sampled in a trial of Ad26.COV2.S vaccine versus placebo. The CDR3 region is CASSLSQGAGRSREQYF. The CDR3 nucleotides read TGTGCCAGCAGCCTAAGTCAGGGAGCGGGTCGGTCGCGCGAGCAGTACTTC.